This T cell receptor (beta chain) is from a study of T cell changes during pregnancy in multiple sclerosis. The germline CDR1 and CDR2 sequences are MDHEN and SYDVKM. The V segment lost 5 bases and the J segment 3 bases; nucleotides outside the gene matches: 9. CDR3 length: 16 residues. The repertoire was sequenced with immunoSEQ multiplex PCR; TCRdb's copy has only in-frame clones and lacks some. The table records fewer than 85,000 clones, 75% to 90% of them present only once. The chain joins TRBV28 to TRBJ2-3, with 9 bases matching TRBD2. Sequenced material: peripheral blood, taken before pregnancy. This TCR was sampled from a female donor with multiple sclerosis, enrolled in a pregnancy study. The CDR3 sequence: CASSAPRGGHTDTQYF. CDR3 nucleotide sequence: TGTGCCAGCAGTGCCCCGCGGGGGGGTCATACAGATACGCAGTATTTT.